This T cell receptor beta chain was identified during a study of technical replicates of blood from a few donors. Here immunoSEQ multiplex PCR was the method, and the copy in TCRdb shows in-frame clones only, minus some. The data show about 88,000 clones, about 90% seen once. This clone was recorded only once. With 7 bases removed from V and 7 bases from J, the gap between germline ends came to 16 bases. The germline gives CDR1 MNHNS, CDR2 SASEGT. The CDR3 spans 14 residues. V is TRBV6-1 and J is TRBJ1-4, with D tentatively TRBD1 (6 bases). The sequencing input was T cells isolated from PBMCs. The receptor was isolated from a human donor in good health. This CDR3 reads CASTETGWGEKLFF. The CDR3, as DNA: TGTGCCAGCACTGAGACAGGTTGGGGTGAAAAACTGTTTTTT.